This entry lists 3 T cell receptor beta chains sequenced from one sample in a study of vaccination and CD4 T cells after COVID-19. Sequence data for DNA of cultured CD4+ T cells were generated by the Oncomine TCR Beta short-read assay. TCRdb independently ran MiXCR on the PCR reads; one entry per CDR3 protein. In the table there are about 7,000 distinct CDR3 sequences, less than 60% of which are singletons. The sample's treatment: approximately 10-day PBMC culture with coronavirus spike peptide pools or control peptides (ViraFEST assay). Antigens for these TCRs are unknown. Sequencing was performed on CD4+ T cells from blood, cultured in vitro. All receptors derive from a human donor who had recovered from COVID-19.

V gene TRBV6-5 combines with J gene TRBJ1-1, with 8 bases matching TRBD1. Looked up from germline, CDR1 is MNHEY and CDR2 is SVGAGI. The J segment lost 6 bases and the V segment lost 4 bases, leaving 7 bases of the junction unmatched. The CDR3 extends over 14 amino acids. The CDR3 region is CASSFDRGRAEAFF. The CDR3 DNA reads as TGTGCCAGCAGTTTCGACAGGGGTCGGGCTGAAGCTTTCTTT.

J is TRBJ1-6 and V is TRBV6-5, with D tentatively TRBD1 (6 bases). V shed 0 bases and J shed 7 bases, with 16 bases lying between them. This CDR3 has 17 amino acids. The germline gives CDR1 MNHEY, CDR2 SVGAGI. The CDR3 DNA follows: TGTGCCAGCAGTTACTCGAGACAGGCGTTCTGGAATTCACCCCTCCACTTT. It is translated as CASSYSRQAFWNSPLHF.

The chain links TRBV10-3 to TRBJ2-7; 8 nucleotides align to TRBD1. CDR3 length equals 12 residues. Germline V gene data show CDR1 as ENHRY and CDR2 as SYGVKD. V was clipped by 4 bases and J by 6 bases; unmatched bases: 2. The CDR3 DNA is TGTGCCATCAGTGGAACAGGGGGCGAGCAGTACTTC. As protein: CAISGTGGEQYF.